The clone carrying this TCR beta chain was found once. The antigen is undetermined. PCR was performed a second time for about 6 to 11 cycles using a sample-barcoded 5' primer and a J-beta primer mix. Each sample provided no less than 2.5 million CDR3-containing paired-end reads. Each CDR3 protein is one row after TCRdb ran MiXCR on the 5' RACE reads. This table holds around 1,000,000 distinct CDR3 sequences, 20% to 25% found once. This record comes from a study of blood T cells in healthy people across ages. Study conclusions and caveats: The percentage of naive T cells correlated strongly with TCR beta diversity.

Germline V gene lookup returns CDR1 LGHNA and CDR2 YNFKEQ. The V gene end was trimmed by 4 bases and the J gene end by 3 bases; junction bases not matched to a gene: 9. There are 16 residues in the CDR3. These data were also reused for a study on T cells of mothers and their children. That work states: Relative to unrelated pairs, biologically related mother-child dyads exhibited marginally greater, non-significant overlap.

The sequenced material came from blood. The source of this sequence is a girl aged 2 to 9 in good health. The rearrangement links TRBV4-2 to TRBJ1-1; 9 positions match TRBD1. CDR3 amino acids: CASSLPPTGGHTEAFF. CDR3 DNA: TGTGCCAGCAGCCTTCCTCCTACAGGGGGCCACACTGAAGCTTTCTTT.